The 25 T cell receptor beta chains below come from one sample, sequenced in a study of OX40 agonist ivuxolimab in advanced cancers. This table comes from immunoSEQ multiplex PCR, and its TCRdb copy is limited to in-frame clones, with some not included. The sample carries some 46,000 clones, approximately 86% recorded once. The starting material was CD4+ or CD8+ T cells sorted from blood, obtained in a trial of the OX40 agonist ivuxolimab. The receptor set was obtained from an adult with an advanced solid tumor such as melanoma, head and neck, liver or kidney cancer.

The chain joins TRBV28 to TRBJ1-5; D gene uncertain. The CDR3 consists of 15 residues. Trimming pared 3 bases from V and 2 bases from J, leaving 11 bases between. Germline CDR1 is MDHEN and CDR2 is SYDVKM. CDR3 amino acids: CASSFAPGGNQPQHF. The CDR3 nucleotides read TGTGCCAGCAGTTTCGCGCCAGGCGGCAATCAGCCCCAGCATTTT.

This sequence joins TRBV4-1 and TRBJ2-7; TRBD1 is a possible D gene (5 bases). V was pared by 3 bases and J by 0 bases, with 12 bases between. Germline V gene data show CDR1 as MGHRA and CDR2 as YSYEKL. The CDR3 is 15 amino acids. CDR3 in amino acids: CASSQGSRGSYEQYF. CDR3 DNA sequence: TGCGCCAGCAGCCAGGGGTCAAGGGGCTCCTACGAGCAGTACTTC.

A remark on this clone: Relative to the germline gene, one junction end is altered; a read error may explain this. CDR3 protein: CASSQAQGVSDEQYF. The CDR3 nucleotides are TGCGCCAGCAGCCAAGCCCAGGGGGTTAGCGACGAGCAGTACTTC. The rearrangement links TRBV7-9 to TRBJ2-7, with TRBD1 identical over 7 bases. This CDR3 is 15 amino acids long. Germline CDR1 and CDR2: SEHNR and FQNEAQ (reference sequence).

The chain has TRBV4-3 and TRBJ2-1, with 7 positions matching TRBD2. V trimming: 4 bases; J trimming: 0 bases; junction bases outside the gene matches: 6. Germline V gene lookup returns CDR1 LGHNA and CDR2 YSLEER. This CDR3 has 16 amino acids. The CDR3 here is CASSLRAGSSYNEQFF. The CDR3 DNA reads TGCGCCAGCAGCCTCCGAGCGGGGAGCTCCTACAATGAGCAGTTCTTC.

The rearrangement joins TRBV7-2 to TRBJ2-2, with 8 nucleotides matching TRBD1. Trimming cost V 2 bases and J 0 bases; bases outside gene matches: 2. CDR1 is SGHTA and CDR2 is FQGNSA in the germline V gene. The CDR3 covers 16 residues. The CDR3 loop reads CASSLQGAANTGELFF. Written as DNA, the CDR3 is TGTGCCAGCAGCTTACAGGGGGCAGCGAACACCGGGGAGCTGTTTTTT.

This chain uses TRBV29-1 with TRBJ1-2, with D perhaps matching TRBD1 (5 bases). Germline V gene sequence: CDR1 SQVTM, CDR2 ANQGSEA. Trimming removed 0 bases at V and 4 bases at J, with 15 bases between. The CDR3 contains 15 residues. DNA of the CDR3: TGCAGCGTTGAAGATCCCGGGGCAGATGGCTATGGCTACACCTTC. Amino acid sequence: CSVEDPGADGYGYTF.

The V gene is TRBV9, the J gene TRBJ2-7; 11 nucleotides line up with TRBD2. Trimming took 0 bases from V and 0 from J; bases not matched to a gene: 2. There are 16 residues in the CDR3. Per germline, CDR1 SGDLS and CDR2 YYNGEE. For the CDR3, the DNA is TGTGCCAGCAGCGTAGGGGGACTAGCGGCCTCCTACGAGCAGTACTTC. Translation: CASSVGGLAASYEQYF.

This clone occurred a few times. The chain links TRBV6-5 to TRBJ1-1, with unresolved D. Trimming removed 6 bases at V and 3 bases at J, with 11 bases between. The germline V gene has CDR1 MNHEY and CDR2 SVGAGI. CDR3 length equals 13 residues. CDR3: CASRQETYTEAFF. The CDR3 coding sequence is TGTGCCAGCAGGCAAGAGACTTACACTGAAGCTTTCTTT.

This chain uses TRBV29-1 with TRBJ2-5; 9 bases map to TRBD1. The ends lost 8 bases at V and 7 bases at J; junction bases unmatched: 5. There are 11 residues in the CDR3. In germline, CDR1 is SQVTM, CDR2 ANQGSEA. CDR3 DNA sequence: TGCAGCATGGGACAGGGTGGGACCCAGTACTTC. It is translated as CSMGQGGTQYF.

The rearrangement uses TRBV27 and TRBJ1-1; tentatively, D is TRBD1 (6 bases). V gave up 5 bases and J gave up 8 bases, with 21 bases separating them. This CDR3 contains 15 residues. Per germline, CDR1 MNHEY and CDR2 SMNVEV (reference sequence). The CDR3 is CASSTTGNFNWEAFF. The CDR3 coding sequence is TGTGCCAGCAGTACGACAGGAAACTTCAACTGGGAAGCTTTCTTT.

The gene calls are TRBV19 and TRBJ1-4; D uncertain. The V end lost 9 bases, the J end lost 7 bases, and 21 bases lay between the germline ends. Germline CDR1 LNHDA, CDR2 SQIVND (reference sequence). This CDR3 is built from 15 residues. CDR3 in amino acids: CASMIEAGFSEKLFF. The CDR3 nucleotides are TGTGCCAGCATGATAGAGGCGGGGTTCAGTGAAAAACTGTTTTTT.

This clone has just one count. This chain connects TRBV9 to TRBJ2-3, with TRBD2 as a possible D gene (6 bases). With 2 bases removed from V and 4 bases from J, the gap between germline ends came to 20 bases. Per the germline V gene, CDR1 is SGDLS and CDR2 is YYNGEE. The CDR3 spans 17 residues. The CDR3 DNA follows: TGTGCCAGCAGCGTTACGGGGGTACCTAACGAGCCAGATACGCAGTATTTT. It is translated as CASSVTGVPNEPDTQYF.

The V call is TRBV9, the J call TRBJ1-1; possibly TRBD1 for D (6 bases). Germline lookup yields CDR1 SGDLS and CDR2 YYNGEE. V was trimmed by 0 bases and J by 4 bases, leaving 16 bases between them. CDR3 length: 16 amino acids. The chain's CDR3 is CASSVDPQGEGTEAFF. Written as DNA, the CDR3 is TGTGCCAGCAGCGTAGACCCACAGGGTGAGGGCACTGAAGCTTTCTTT.

The chain links TRBV4-3 to TRBJ2-2; no definite D call. This CDR3 region has 14 residues. Germline V gene lookup returns CDR1 LGHNA and CDR2 YSLEER. Trimming cost V 4 bases and J 1 base, with 7 bases left between them. CDR3: CASSPSRNTGELFF. The CDR3 nucleotides read TGCGCCAGCAGCCCATCAAGGAACACCGGGGAGCTGTTTTTT.

The chain combines TRBV5-8 with TRBJ1-5; maybe TRBD1 (5 bases). Germline CDR1 SGHTS, CDR2 YDEGEE. The CDR3 sequence is 17 residues long. The V and J ends lost 0 bases and 7 bases respectively, with 20 bases between them. CDR3 DNA sequence: TGTGCCAGCAGCTTGGCAGTGGGACTGAAGGTGGAGCAGCCCCAGCATTTT. Amino acids: CASSLAVGLKVEQPQHF.

V gene TRBV6-6 combines with J gene TRBJ2-5, with unresolved D. Germline loops: CDR1 MNHNY, CDR2 SVGAGI (reference sequence). The CDR3 has 11 residues. Deletions cut 0 bases from V and 10 bases from J, with 6 bases between. The CDR3 sequence: CASSYSRNQYF. CDR3 in DNA: TGTGCCAGCAGTTACTCCAGAAACCAGTACTTC.

V gene TRBV4-3 combines with J gene TRBJ1-2; D remains ambiguous. The CDR3 spans 15 residues. Per the germline V gene, CDR1 is LGHNA and CDR2 is YSLEER. V was trimmed by 0 bases and J by 4 bases, leaving 12 bases between them. CDR3 in amino acids: CASSQDSLIPYGYTF. As DNA, the CDR3 is TGCGCCAGCAGCCAAGATAGCCTAATCCCCTATGGCTACACCTTC.

This clone was seen once. The CDR3 nucleotides read TGCGCCAGCAGTGCCTTTAGCGGGCGGCAGAGAGATACGCAGTATTTT. Its protein is CASSAFSGRQRDTQYF. V usage is TRBV10-2 and J usage is TRBJ2-3, with 7 bases aligning to TRBD2. The V gene's germline CDR1 is WSHSY and CDR2 SAAADI. The CDR3 runs 16 residues. After removal of 4 bases from V and 5 bases from J, the junction contained 12 bases not matched to a gene.

This clone was picked up a small number of times. The chain is built from TRBV27 and TRBJ2-2; D ambiguous. CDR1 is MNHEY and CDR2 is SMNVEV in the germline V gene (reference sequence). The CDR3 is made up of 12 amino acids. The V end lost 5 bases, the J end lost 5 bases, and 6 bases lay between the germline ends. CDR3 DNA: TGTGCCAGCAGTGCCCTTACCGGGGAGCTGTTTTTT. Encoded protein: CASSALTGELFF.

To note about this clone: At one boundary the junction diverges from the germline segment, which might be a read error. This rearrangement joins TRBV5-1 to TRBJ1-1; 9 nucleotides line up with TRBD1. The V gene's germline CDR1 is SGHRS and CDR2 YFSETQ. The CDR3 has 15 amino acids. CDR3 DNA: TGCACCAGCAGCCCCGGACAGGGGATGAACACTGAAGCTTTCTTT. It specifies CTSSPGQGMNTEAFF.

The chain carries TRBV7-6 and TRBJ2-3, with 9 bases identical to TRBD2. Looked up from germline, CDR1 is SGHVS and CDR2 is FNYEAQ. The CDR3 extends over 15 amino acids. With V trimmed by 4 bases and J by 0 bases, 2 bases remained unmatched. As DNA, the CDR3 is TGTGCCAGCAGCTGGCTAGCGGGGAGCACAGATACGCAGTATTTT. Translation: CASSWLAGSTDTQYF.

The genes are TRBV28 and TRBJ1-6; no clear D gene. The V gene's germline CDR1 is MDHEN and CDR2 SYDVKM. This CDR3 has 16 residues. The ends were cut back, 10 bases at V and 7 bases at J, with 23 bases in the middle. CDR3 region: CATDPSHSGLNSPLHF. The CDR3 nucleotides are TGTGCCACCGATCCCTCCCATTCGGGCTTAAATTCACCCCTCCACTTT.

The rearrangement links TRBV6-6 to TRBJ1-2; D unresolved. The CDR3 spans 11 residues. V was pared by 4 bases and J by 8 bases, with 8 bases between. Germline-derived CDR1 and CDR2 are MNHNY and SVGAGI (reference sequence). Written as DNA, the CDR3 is TGTGCCAGCAGTTCTGGGATCGGCTACACCTTC. Translating gives CASSSGIGYTF.

This chain uses TRBV7-3 with TRBJ1-6; D remains ambiguous. Trimming removed 4 bases at V and 9 bases at J, with 10 bases between. This CDR3 contains 13 residues. Germline CDR1 SGHTA, CDR2 FQGTGA. The DNA for the CDR3 is TGTGCCAGCAGCTCCGGACCGAGTTCACCCCTCCACTTT. As protein: CASSSGPSSPLHF.

The genes are TRBV2 and TRBJ1-5; no definite D call. CDR3 length equals 15 residues. Looked up from germline, CDR1 is SNHLY and CDR2 is FYNNEI. Trimming removed 6 bases at V and 1 base at J, with 13 bases between. The CDR3 sequence is CASRAGPMSNQPQHF. CDR3 nucleotide sequence: TGTGCCAGCAGGGCCGGGCCTATGAGCAATCAGCCCCAGCATTTT.